The rows below give T cell receptor beta chains drawn from one sample of a study of T cells in localized non-small cell lung cancer. Assay: immunoSEQ multiplex PCR; the TCRdb copy retains only in-frame clones and omits some. The profile covers about 40,000 clones, with 81% appearing a single time and under 8% taken by the ten largest. The sequencing used peripheral blood mononuclear cells, collected before any cancer treatment. These receptors all come from a male donor older than 55 with stage II lung adenocarcinoma. Each CDR3 is given with its conserved first and last residue. The D gene is left open where the match is weak. A row's size may be missing; if present it is once, few, many or a size class.

V	J	size	D	DNA	CDR3
TRBV20-1	TRBJ2-5	-	-	TGCAGTGTAGAGACCCAGTACTTC	CSVETQYF
TRBV7-9	TRBJ2-1	-	-	TGTGCCAGCAGCTTGACTAGGGGGGAGGGCGATGAGCAGTTCTTC	CASSLTRGEGDEQFF
TRBV6-6	TRBJ1-2	-	-	TGTGCCAGCAGCCTCGCCGCGGGGGACACTAACTATGGCTACACCTTC	CASSLAAGDTNYGYTF
TRBV14	TRBJ2-5	once	TRBD2	TGTGCCAGCAGCCGTCCAGCGGGACTGGAGACCCAGTACTTC	CASSRPAGLETQYF
TRBV19	TRBJ1-2	-	-	TGTGCCAGTAGTTTCTCCGGGACGGCGACCTATGGCTACACCTTC	CASSFSGTATYGYTF
TRBV30	TRBJ2-5	-	-	TGTGCCTGGGGGGAGGTACAACTGGAGACCCAGTACTTC	CAWGEVQLETQYF
TRBV29-1	TRBJ1-1	-	-	TGCAGCGTTGACGAAAAGAACACTGAAGCTTTCTTT	CSVDEKNTEAFF
TRBV6-5	TRBJ2-7	once	-	TGTGCCAGCAGTTCGAGGGAGGTTCATACGGACGAGCAGTACTTC	CASSSREVHTDEQYF
TRBV30	TRBJ1-1	-	-	TGTGCCTGGAGTGTCCCACCGGTGGCTTTCTTT	CAWSVPPVAFF
TRBV7-9	TRBJ1-2	-	-	TGTGCCAGCAGCTATTCCGATGGCTACACCTTC	CASSYSDGYTF
TRBV6-5	TRBJ2-6	-	-	TGTGCCAGCAGAACACCATCCGGGGCCAACGTCCTGACTTTC	CASRTPSGANVLTF
TRBV11-2	TRBJ2-2	-	TRBD1	TGTGCCAGCAGTCGACAGGGGGCATCCGGGGAGCTGTTTTTT	CASSRQGASGELFF
TRBV12-5	TRBJ2-7	-	-	TGTGCTAGTGGTTTGGTACTCGGCCAGAGCTACGAGCAGTACTTC	CASGLVLGQSYEQYF
TRBV11-2	TRBJ1-2	few	-	TGTGCCAGCAGCTTAACTCAAGGGGGCTACACCTTC	CASSLTQGGYTF
TRBV2	TRBJ1-5	once	-	TGTGCCAGCAACGGGGGCCCGGGTCAGCCCCAGCATTTT	CASNGGPGQPQHF
TRBV5-8	TRBJ2-7	-	-	TGTGCCAGCAGCTTGGAAGGCCCCTACGAGCAGTACTTC	CASSLEGPYEQYF
TRBV7-2	TRBJ2-7	-	TRBD2	TGTGCCAGCAGCCCCGGCGGCGGGAGGGCCTACGAGCAGTACTTC	CASSPGGGRAYEQYF
TRBV5-1	TRBJ1-1	once	-	TGCGCCAGCAGCTTCGGAAAGGGGACTGAAGCTTTCTTT	CASSFGKGTEAFF
TRBV6-1	TRBJ2-2	-	-	TGTGCCAGCAGTGAATTCTCCGGGACTAACACCGGGGAGCTGTTTTTT	CASSEFSGTNTGELFF
TRBV10-3	TRBJ1-1	-	TRBD1	TGTGCCATCAGGACGGACAGGGGAAGGACTGAAGCTTTCTTT	CAIRTDRGRTEAFF
TRBV7-7	TRBJ2-1	-	TRBD2	TGTGCCAGCAGCTTAAGACTGGCGGGAGAGGGCAATGAGCAGTTCTTC	CASSLRLAGEGNEQFF
TRBV5-1	TRBJ1-4	-	-	TGCGCCAGCAGCTTGGAAACAGGGGAAAAACTGTTTTTT	CASSLETGEKLFF
TRBV18	TRBJ2-7	-	TRBD2	TGTGCCAGCTCAGCCGGGACTAGCTCCGAGCAGTACTTC	CASSAGTSSEQYF
TRBV6-6	TRBJ1-2	-	-	TGTGCCAGCATTGGTCGAGGATCGGCGGTCGGCTACACCTTC	CASIGRGSAVGYTF